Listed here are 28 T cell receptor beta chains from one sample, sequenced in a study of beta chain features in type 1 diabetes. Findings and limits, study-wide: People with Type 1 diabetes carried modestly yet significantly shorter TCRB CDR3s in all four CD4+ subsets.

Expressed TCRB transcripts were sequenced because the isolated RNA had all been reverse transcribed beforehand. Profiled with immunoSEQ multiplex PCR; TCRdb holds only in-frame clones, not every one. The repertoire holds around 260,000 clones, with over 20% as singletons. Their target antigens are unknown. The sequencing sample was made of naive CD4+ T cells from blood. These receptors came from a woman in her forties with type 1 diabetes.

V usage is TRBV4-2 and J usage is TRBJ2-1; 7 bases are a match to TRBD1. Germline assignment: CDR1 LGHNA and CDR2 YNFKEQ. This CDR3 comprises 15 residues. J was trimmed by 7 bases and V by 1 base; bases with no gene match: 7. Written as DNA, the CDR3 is TGTGCCAGCAGCCAAGCCCAGACAGGGTCGAATGAGCAGTTCTTC. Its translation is CASSQAQTGSNEQFF.

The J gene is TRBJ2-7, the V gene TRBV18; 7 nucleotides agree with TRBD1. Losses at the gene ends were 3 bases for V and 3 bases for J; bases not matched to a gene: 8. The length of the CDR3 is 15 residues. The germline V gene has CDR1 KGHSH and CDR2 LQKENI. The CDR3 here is CASSPARTGNYEQYF. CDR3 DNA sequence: TGTGCCAGCTCACCCGCTAGGACAGGAAACTACGAGCAGTACTTC.

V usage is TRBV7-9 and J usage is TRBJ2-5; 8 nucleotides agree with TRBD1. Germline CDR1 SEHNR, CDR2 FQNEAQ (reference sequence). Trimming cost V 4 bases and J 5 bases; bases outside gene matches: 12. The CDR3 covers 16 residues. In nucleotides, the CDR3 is TGTGCCAGCAGCTCTCGGACAGGGCCATTCGTGGAGACCCAGTACTTC. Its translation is CASSSRTGPFVETQYF.

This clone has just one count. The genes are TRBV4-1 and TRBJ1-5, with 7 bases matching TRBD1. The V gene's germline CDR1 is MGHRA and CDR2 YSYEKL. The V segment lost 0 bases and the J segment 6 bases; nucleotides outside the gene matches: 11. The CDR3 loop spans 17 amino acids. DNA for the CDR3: TGCGCCAGCAGCCAAGAGAGCTGGACAGGTACCGCTCAGCCCCAGCATTTT. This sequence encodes CASSQESWTGTAQPQHF.

CDR3 in DNA: TGCAGCGTTGGAGGGGCGGTGGAGGGGGCCAAAAACATTCAGTACTTC. This sequence encodes CSVGGAVEGAKNIQYF. V usage is TRBV29-1 and J usage is TRBJ2-4; D perhaps matches TRBD2 (6 bases). Germline assignment: CDR1 SQVTM and CDR2 ANQGSEA. This CDR3 has 16 residues. Deletions cut 4 bases from V and 1 base from J, with 17 bases between.

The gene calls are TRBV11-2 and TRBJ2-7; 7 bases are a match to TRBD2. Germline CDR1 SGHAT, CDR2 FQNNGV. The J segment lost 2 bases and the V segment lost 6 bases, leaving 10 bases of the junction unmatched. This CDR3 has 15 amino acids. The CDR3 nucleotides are TGTGCCAGCAGTCCCATGGGGAGGGGTGCCTACGAGCAGTACTTC. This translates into CASSPMGRGAYEQYF.

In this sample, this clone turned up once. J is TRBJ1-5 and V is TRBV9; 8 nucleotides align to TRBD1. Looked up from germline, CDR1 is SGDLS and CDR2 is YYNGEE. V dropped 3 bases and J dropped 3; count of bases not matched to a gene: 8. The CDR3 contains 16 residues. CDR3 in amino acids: CASSAEDRDNNQPQHF. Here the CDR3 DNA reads TGTGCCAGCAGCGCCGAGGACAGGGATAACAATCAGCCCCAGCATTTT.

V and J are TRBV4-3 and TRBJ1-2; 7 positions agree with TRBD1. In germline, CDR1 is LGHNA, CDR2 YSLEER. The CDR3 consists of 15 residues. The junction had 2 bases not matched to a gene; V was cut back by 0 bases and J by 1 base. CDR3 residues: CASSQDDRDNYGYTF. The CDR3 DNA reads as TGCGCCAGCAGCCAAGACGACAGGGATAACTATGGCTACACCTTC.

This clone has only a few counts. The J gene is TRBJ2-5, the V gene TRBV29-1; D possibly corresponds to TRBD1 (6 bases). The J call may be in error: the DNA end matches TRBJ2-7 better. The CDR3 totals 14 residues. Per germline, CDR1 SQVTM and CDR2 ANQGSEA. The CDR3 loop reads CSVEVLGQSYEQYF. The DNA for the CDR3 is TGCAGCGTTGAAGTTCTAGGACAGTCCTACGAGCAGTACTTC.

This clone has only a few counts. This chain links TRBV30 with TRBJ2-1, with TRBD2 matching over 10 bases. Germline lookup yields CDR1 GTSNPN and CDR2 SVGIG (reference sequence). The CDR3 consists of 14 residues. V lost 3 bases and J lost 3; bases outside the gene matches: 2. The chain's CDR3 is CAWSRLAGYNEQFF. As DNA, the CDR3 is TGTGCCTGGAGCCGACTAGCGGGCTACAATGAGCAGTTCTTC.

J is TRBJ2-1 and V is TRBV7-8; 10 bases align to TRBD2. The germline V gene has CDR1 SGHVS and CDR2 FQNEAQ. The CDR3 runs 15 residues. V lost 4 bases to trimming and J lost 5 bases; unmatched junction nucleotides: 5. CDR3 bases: TGTGCCAGCAGCTCCCGGACTAGCGGCAACAATGAGCAGTTCTTC. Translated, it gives CASSSRTSGNNEQFF.

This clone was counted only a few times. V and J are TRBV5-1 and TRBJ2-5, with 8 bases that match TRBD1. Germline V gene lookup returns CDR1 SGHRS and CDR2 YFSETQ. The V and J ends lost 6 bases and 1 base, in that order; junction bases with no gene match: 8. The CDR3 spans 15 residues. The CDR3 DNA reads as TGCGCCAGCAACGGAAGGACAGGGCCCCAAGAGACCCAGTACTTC. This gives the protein CASNGRTGPQETQYF.

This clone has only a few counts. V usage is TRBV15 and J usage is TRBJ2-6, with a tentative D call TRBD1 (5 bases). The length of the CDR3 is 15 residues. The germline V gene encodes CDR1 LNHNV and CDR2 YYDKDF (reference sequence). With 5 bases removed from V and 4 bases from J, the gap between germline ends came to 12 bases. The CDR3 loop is CATSEGASGANVLTF. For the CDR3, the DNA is TGTGCCACCAGCGAAGGGGCATCGGGGGCCAACGTCCTGACTTTC.

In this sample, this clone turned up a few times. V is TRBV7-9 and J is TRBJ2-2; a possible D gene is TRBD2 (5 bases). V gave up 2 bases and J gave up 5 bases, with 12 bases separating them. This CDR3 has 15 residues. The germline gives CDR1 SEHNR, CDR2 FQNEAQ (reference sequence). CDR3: CASSLSGSRTGELFF. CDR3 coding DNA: TGTGCCAGCAGCTTATCGGGGTCGCGGACCGGGGAGCTGTTTTTT.

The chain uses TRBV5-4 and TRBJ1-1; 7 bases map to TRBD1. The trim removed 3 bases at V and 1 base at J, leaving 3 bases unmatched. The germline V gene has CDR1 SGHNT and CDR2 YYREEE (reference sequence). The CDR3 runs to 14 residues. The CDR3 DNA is TGTGCCAGCAGCTCGGGACAGTCGAACACTGAAGCTTTCTTT. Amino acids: CASSSGQSNTEAFF.

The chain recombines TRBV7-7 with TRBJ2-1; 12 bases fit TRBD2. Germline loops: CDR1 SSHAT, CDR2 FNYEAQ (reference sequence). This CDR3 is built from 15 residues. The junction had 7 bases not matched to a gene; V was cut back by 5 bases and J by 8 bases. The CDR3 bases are TGTGCCAGCAGCACCGGACTAGCGGGATTGGATGAGCAGTTCTTC. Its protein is CASSTGLAGLDEQFF.

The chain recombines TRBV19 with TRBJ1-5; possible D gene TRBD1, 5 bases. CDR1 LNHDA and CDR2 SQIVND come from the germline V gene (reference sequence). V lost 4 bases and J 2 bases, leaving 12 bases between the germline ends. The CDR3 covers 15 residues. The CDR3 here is CASSKRGGGNQPQHF. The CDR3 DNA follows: TGTGCCAGTAGTAAGCGTGGGGGGGGCAATCAGCCCCAGCATTTT.

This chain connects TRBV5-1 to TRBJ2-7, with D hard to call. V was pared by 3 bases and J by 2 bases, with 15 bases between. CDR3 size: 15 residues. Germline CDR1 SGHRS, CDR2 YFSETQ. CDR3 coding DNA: TGCGCCAGCAGCTCCGCGGCCCGAGCAACCTACGAGCAGTACTTC. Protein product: CASSSAARATYEQYF. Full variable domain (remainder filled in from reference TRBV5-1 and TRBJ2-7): KAGVTQTPRYLIKTRGQQVTLSCSPISGHRSVSWYQQTPGQGLQFLFEYFSETQRNKGNFPGRFSGRQFSNSRSEMNVSTLELGDSALYLCASSSAARATYEQYFGPGTRLTVT.

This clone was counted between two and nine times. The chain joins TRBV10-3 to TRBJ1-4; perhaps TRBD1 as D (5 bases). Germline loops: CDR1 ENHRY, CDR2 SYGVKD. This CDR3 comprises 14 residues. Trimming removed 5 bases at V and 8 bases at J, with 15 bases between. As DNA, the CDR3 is TGTGCCATCAGTCCCGGGGGAATACGGGAAAAACTGTTTTTT. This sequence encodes CAISPGGIREKLFF.

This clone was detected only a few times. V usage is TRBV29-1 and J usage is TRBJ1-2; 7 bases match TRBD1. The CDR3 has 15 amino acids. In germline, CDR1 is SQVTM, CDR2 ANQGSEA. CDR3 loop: CTGARAGGGDYGYTF. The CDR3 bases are TGCACCGGGGCTAGGGCAGGGGGAGGCGACTATGGCTACACCTTC. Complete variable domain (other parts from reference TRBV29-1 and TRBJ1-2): SAVISQKPSRDICQRGTSLTIQCQVDSQVTMMFWYRQQPGQSLTLIATANQGSEATYESGFVIDKFPISRPNLTFSTLTVSNMSPEDSSIYLCTGARAGGGDYGYTFGSGTRLTVV.

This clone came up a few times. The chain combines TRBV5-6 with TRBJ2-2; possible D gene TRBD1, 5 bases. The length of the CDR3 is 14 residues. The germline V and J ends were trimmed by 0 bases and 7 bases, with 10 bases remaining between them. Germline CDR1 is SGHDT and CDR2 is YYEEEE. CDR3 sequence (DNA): TGTGCCAGCAGCTTGGATGAAGGGGTCGGGGAGCTGTTTTTT. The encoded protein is CASSLDEGVGELFF.

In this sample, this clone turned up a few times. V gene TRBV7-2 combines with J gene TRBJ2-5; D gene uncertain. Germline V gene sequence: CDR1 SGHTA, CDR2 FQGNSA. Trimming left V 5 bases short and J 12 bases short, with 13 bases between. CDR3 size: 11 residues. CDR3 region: CASSTTGLKYF. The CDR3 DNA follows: TGTGCCAGCAGCACTACTGGTTTAAAGTACTTC.

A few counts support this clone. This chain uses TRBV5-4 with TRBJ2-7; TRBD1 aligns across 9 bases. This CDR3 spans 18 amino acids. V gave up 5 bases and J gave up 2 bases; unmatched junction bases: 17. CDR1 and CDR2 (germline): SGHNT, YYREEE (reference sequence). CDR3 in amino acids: CASRTSPGRTGDPYEQYF. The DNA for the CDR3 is TGTGCCAGCAGAACATCCCCCGGGCGGACAGGGGATCCCTACGAGCAGTACTTC.

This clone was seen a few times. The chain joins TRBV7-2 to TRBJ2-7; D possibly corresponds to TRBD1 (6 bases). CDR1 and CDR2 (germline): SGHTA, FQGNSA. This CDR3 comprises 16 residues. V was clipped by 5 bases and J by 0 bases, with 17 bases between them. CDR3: CASSSIQGVGSYEQYF. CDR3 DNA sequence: TGTGCCAGCAGCAGCATACAGGGTGTCGGCTCCTACGAGCAGTACTTC.

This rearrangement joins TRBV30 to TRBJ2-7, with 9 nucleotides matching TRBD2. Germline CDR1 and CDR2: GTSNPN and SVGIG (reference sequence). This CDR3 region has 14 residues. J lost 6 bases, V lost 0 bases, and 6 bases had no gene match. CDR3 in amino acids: CAWSVGSGSIEQYF. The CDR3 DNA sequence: TGTGCCTGGAGTGTCGGTAGCGGGAGTATCGAGCAGTACTTC.

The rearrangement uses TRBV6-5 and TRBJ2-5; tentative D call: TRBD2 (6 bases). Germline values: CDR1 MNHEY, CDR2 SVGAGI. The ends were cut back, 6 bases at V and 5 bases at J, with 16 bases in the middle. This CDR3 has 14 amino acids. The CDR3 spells CASRPPGLEETQYF. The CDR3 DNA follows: TGTGCCAGCAGACCCCCGGGACTGGAGGAGACCCAGTACTTC.

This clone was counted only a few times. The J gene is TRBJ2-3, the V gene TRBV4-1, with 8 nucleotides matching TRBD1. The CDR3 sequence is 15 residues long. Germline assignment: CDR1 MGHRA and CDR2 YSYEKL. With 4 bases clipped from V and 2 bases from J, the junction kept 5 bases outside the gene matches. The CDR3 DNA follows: TGCGCCAGCAGCCGCGGGACAGGACTCACAGATACGCAGTATTTT. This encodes CASSRGTGLTDTQYF.

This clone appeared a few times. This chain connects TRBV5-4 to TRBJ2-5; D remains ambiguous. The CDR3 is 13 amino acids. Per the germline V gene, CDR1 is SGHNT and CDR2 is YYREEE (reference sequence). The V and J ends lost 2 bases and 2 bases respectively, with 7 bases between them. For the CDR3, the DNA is TGTGCCAGCAGCTTCCTCGGGCAAGAGACCCAGTACTTC. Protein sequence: CASSFLGQETQYF.